The 32 T cell receptor beta chains below all came from one sample that was sequenced in a study of shared clonotypes between healthy human individuals. Libraries were prepared by immunoSEQ multiplex PCR; TCRdb keeps only in-frame clonotypes and omits some of them. The table lists about 490,000 clones, roughly 85% of them singletons, with 12% in the top ten. The sample comprised PBMCs. The source is a woman in her 40s in good health. Some clones in this sample may be carry-over from other donors' samples.

In this sample, this clone turned up many times. V gene TRBV19 combines with J gene TRBJ1-5; D is unclear. This CDR3 is built from 14 residues. V was shortened by 5 bases and J by 3 bases, with 11 bases between the two germline ends. Germline V gene sequence: CDR1 LNHDA, CDR2 SQIVND (reference sequence). This CDR3 reads CASSPGPHNQPQHF. The CDR3 DNA sequence: TGTGCCAGTAGTCCAGGACCCCACAATCAGCCCCAGCATTTT.

The CDR3 DNA is TGCGCCAGCAGCTTGGCGCTTAACCGAGCCTACGAGCAGTACTTC. It yields the protein CASSLALNRAYEQYF. The chain has TRBV5-1 and TRBJ2-7; unclear D gene. Trimming stripped 0 bases from V and 2 bases from J, with 12 bases between. Germline CDR1 reads SGHRS; CDR2 reads YFSETQ. There are 15 residues in the CDR3. Full variable domain (remainder filled in from reference TRBV5-1 and TRBJ2-7): KAGVTQTPRYLIKTRGQQVTLSCSPISGHRSVSWYQQTPGQGLQFLFEYFSETQRNKGNFPGRFSGRQFSNSRSEMNVSTLELGDSALYLCASSLALNRAYEQYFGPGTRLTVT.

This chain connects TRBV29-1 to TRBJ2-1, with D unclear. Trimming removed 6 bases from V and 4 bases from J, with 13 bases in between. This CDR3 has 13 residues. Germline CDR1 SQVTM, CDR2 ANQGSEA. The CDR3 nucleotides read TGCAGCGTGGACGAACTGAGGTACAATGAGCAGTTCTTC. Its protein is CSVDELRYNEQFF.

J is TRBJ2-5 and V is TRBV6-1; D is unclear. The length of the CDR3 is 14 residues. Germline values: CDR1 MNHNS, CDR2 SASEGT. V dropped 1 base and J dropped 1 base, with 7 bases sitting between them. The CDR3 here is CASSEGSPQETQYF. For the CDR3, the DNA is TGTGCCAGCAGTGAAGGCAGTCCCCAAGAGACCCAGTACTTC.

The V and J genes are TRBV19 and TRBJ1-3; a possible D gene is TRBD1 (5 bases). Germline V CDR1 and CDR2: LNHDA, SQIVND (reference sequence). The CDR3 extends over 14 amino acids. The V and J ends lost 4 bases and 3 bases respectively, with 10 bases between them. CDR3 bases: TGTGCCAGTAGTACCTACAGGTTTGGAAACACCATATATTTT. Its protein product is CASSTYRFGNTIYF.

The DNA for the CDR3 is TGTGCCAGCCGGACTAGCGGGAGCTCCTACGAGCAGTACTTC. Translated, it gives CASRTSGSSYEQYF. V usage is TRBV2 and J usage is TRBJ2-7, with 13 positions matching TRBD2. This CDR3 contains 14 residues. Germline V CDR1 and CDR2: SNHLY, FYNNEI. V shed 8 bases, J shed 0 bases, and the junction held 1 base outside the gene matches.

This chain links TRBV28 with TRBJ2-7; 8 bases line up with TRBD2. The junction had 4 bases not matched to a gene; V was cut back by 6 bases and J by 3 bases. This CDR3 is 13 amino acids long. CDR1 and CDR2 from the germline V gene are MDHEN and SYDVKM. The chain's CDR3 is CASRGSGNYEQYF. The CDR3 DNA follows: TGTGCCAGCAGGGGTAGCGGGAACTACGAGCAGTACTTC. The full variable domain, rest sourced from reference TRBV28 and TRBJ2-7, is DVKVTQSSRYLVKRTGEKVFLECVQDMDHENMFWYRQDPGLGLRLIYFSYDVKMKEKGDIPEGYSVSREKKERFSLILESASTNQTSMYLCASRGSGNYEQYFGPGTRLTVT.

V gene TRBV19 combines with J gene TRBJ1-1; TRBD1 is a possible D gene (5 bases). The ends were cut back, 3 bases at V and 3 bases at J, with 11 bases in the middle. Germline V gene lookup returns CDR1 LNHDA and CDR2 SQIVND (reference sequence). The CDR3 spans 14 residues. CDR3: CASSIRGGYTEAFF. CDR3 DNA sequence: TGTGCCAGTAGTATTAGGGGCGGCTACACTGAAGCTTTCTTT.

In DNA form, the CDR3 reads TGTGCCAGTAGCCCCCGTGGGGGGATACAAGAGACCCAGTACTTC. Translation: CASSPRGGIQETQYF. The chain combines TRBV19 with TRBJ2-5; a weak D match, TRBD2 (6 bases). This CDR3 has 15 residues. V was trimmed by 6 bases and J by 2 bases, leaving 16 bases between them. Germline CDR1 LNHDA, CDR2 SQIVND (reference sequence).

The chain employs TRBV27 and TRBJ1-2, with TRBD1 identical over 8 bases. Germline CDR1 MNHEY, CDR2 SMNVEV (reference sequence). The CDR3 runs to 15 residues. V was clipped by 4 bases and J by 8 bases; unmatched bases: 12. As DNA, the CDR3 is TGTGCCAGCAGTTCGGGACAGGTGGGGTCTTACGGCTACACCTTC. It yields the protein CASSSGQVGSYGYTF.

The chain has TRBV6-1 and TRBJ2-1; D might be TRBD2 (6 bases). The CDR3 length is 15 residues. Trimming left V 6 bases short and J 2 bases short, with 14 bases between. Germline CDR1 MNHNS, CDR2 SASEGT. The CDR3 bases are TGTGCCAGCAGCGGACTAACCCCTGCCTACAATGAGCAGTTCTTC. Translation: CASSGLTPAYNEQFF.

The V gene is TRBV11-3, the J gene TRBJ2-1; the D is unclear. Trimming took 1 base from V and 5 from J, leaving 9 bases between them. Germline CDR1 reads SGHNT; CDR2 reads YENEEA. The CDR3 runs to 14 residues. CDR3: CASSLVDRDNEQFF. DNA of the CDR3: TGTGCCAGCAGCTTAGTGGATAGGGACAATGAGCAGTTCTTC.

Concerning this clone itself: At the DNA level, this CDR3 is encoded by other sequences in the same sample as well. This sequence joins TRBV11-3 and TRBJ2-7; TRBD1 is a possible D gene (6 bases). Looked up from germline, CDR1 is SGHNT and CDR2 is YENEEA. Trimming took 3 bases from V and 6 from J, leaving 12 bases between them. CDR3 length: 13 amino acids. CDR3 residues: CASSFTGLGEQYF. In nucleotides, the CDR3 is TGTGCCAGCAGCTTTACAGGGCTTGGCGAGCAGTACTTC.

The J gene is TRBJ2-1, the V gene TRBV29-1; 10 nucleotides align to TRBD2. The CDR3 spans 13 residues. The germline gives CDR1 SQVTM, CDR2 ANQGSEA. V trimming: 8 bases; J trimming: 5 bases; junction bases outside the gene matches: 6. CDR3 sequence reads: CSTGGLAHNEQFF. CDR3 nucleotide sequence: TGCAGCACCGGGGGACTAGCGCACAATGAGCAGTTCTTC.

A note on this clone: A much larger clone differs from this one at a single base, so this may be a read error. V gene TRBV6-1 combines with J gene TRBJ1-1; D perhaps matches TRBD1 (6 bases). The CDR3 runs 14 residues. Trimming removed 6 bases at V and 1 base at J, with 12 bases between. Germline lookup yields CDR1 MNHNS and CDR2 SASEGT. CDR3 nucleotide sequence: TGTGCCAGCAGCCCGACAGGCCAGAACACTGAAGCTTTCTTT. This translates into CASSPTGQNTEAFF.

This clone appeared once. The chain carries TRBV18 and TRBJ1-2; D gene uncertain. V was cut by 0 bases and J by 8 bases, with 19 bases left in between. Per germline, CDR1 KGHSH and CDR2 LQKENI. The CDR3 has 16 amino acids. CDR3 in DNA: TGTGCCAGCTCACCACCGACGATGGGGTACGGGAGCGGCTACACCTTC. This sequence encodes CASSPPTMGYGSGYTF.

The chain links TRBV6-5 to TRBJ2-7, with 9 bases fitting TRBD2. Germline CDR1 reads MNHEY; CDR2 reads SVGAGI. The CDR3 runs 15 residues. With 2 bases clipped from V and 3 bases from J, the junction kept 5 bases outside the gene matches. Written as DNA, the CDR3 is TGTGCCAGCAGTTACAAGGTAGCGGGAGTCTACGAGCAGTACTTC. It is translated as CASSYKVAGVYEQYF.

Regarding this clone: An end of the junction differs from the germline gene, which may be a read error. The rearrangement links TRBV5-1 to TRBJ2-2; weak D call: TRBD2 (6 bases). The germline gives CDR1 SGHRS, CDR2 YFSETQ. This CDR3 is 17 amino acids long. The CDR3 is CASSLVLSGLNTGGLFF. The CDR3 region has the DNA TGCGCCAGCAGCTTGGTACTTAGCGGACTGAACACCGGGGGGCTGTTTTTT.

The V call is TRBV2, the J call TRBJ2-4; 10 nucleotides line up with TRBD1. The CDR3 has 17 amino acids. Germline V gene data show CDR1 as SNHLY and CDR2 as FYNNEI. J lost 10 bases, V lost 5 bases, and 17 bases had no gene match. The CDR3 DNA reads as TGTGCCAGCAGTACGATTTTAGCCGGGACAGGGGTGTGGATTCAGTACTTC. Encoded protein: CASSTILAGTGVWIQYF.

The chain links TRBV4-2 to TRBJ2-1; D gene ambiguous. The germline V gene has CDR1 LGHNA and CDR2 YNFKEQ. The CDR3 runs 13 residues. V lost 2 bases and J 6 bases, leaving 8 bases between the germline ends. The CDR3 is CASSQPPSNEQFF. The CDR3, as DNA: TGTGCCAGCAGCCAACCCCCAAGCAATGAGCAGTTCTTC.

The chain combines TRBV10-3 with TRBJ2-2; D is possibly TRBD2 (6 bases). V was cut by 0 bases and J by 10 bases, with 15 bases left in between. The germline V gene encodes CDR1 ENHRY and CDR2 SYGVKD. CDR3 length: 15 residues. This chain's CDR3 is CAISESIGGRKELFF. The CDR3 DNA reads as TGTGCCATCAGTGAGTCGATCGGGGGACGGAAGGAGCTGTTTTTT.

This clone was observed a handful of times. This rearrangement joins TRBV28 to TRBJ2-7, with TRBD2 matching over 11 bases. Trimming cost V 3 bases and J 7 bases; bases outside gene matches: 5. This CDR3 region has 14 residues. Germline CDR1 MDHEN, CDR2 SYDVKM. The CDR3 sequence is CASSFTSGSEEQYF. The CDR3 bases are TGTGCCAGCAGTTTCACTAGCGGGAGTGAGGAGCAGTACTTC.

J is TRBJ2-1 and V is TRBV2; 9 nucleotides align to TRBD1. The CDR3 contains 14 residues. Per the germline V gene, CDR1 is SNHLY and CDR2 is FYNNEI. V lost 6 bases, J lost 5 bases, and 5 bases stayed unmatched. In DNA form, the CDR3 reads TGTGCCAGCAGGGGGACAGGGTTCAACAATGAGCAGTTCTTC. Translation gives CASRGTGFNNEQFF.

This sequence joins TRBV19 and TRBJ2-3; 11 bases match TRBD2. Trimming removed 6 bases from V and 3 bases from J; junction bases left unmatched: 8. The CDR3 is 16 residues long. Germline values: CDR1 LNHDA, CDR2 SQIVND (reference sequence). The CDR3 nucleotides read TGTGCCAGTAGCCAGACTAGCGGGACCTGGACAGATACGCAGTATTTT. It translates to CASSQTSGTWTDTQYF.

The V gene is TRBV2, the J gene TRBJ2-2; perhaps TRBD1 as D (6 bases). Germline-derived CDR1 and CDR2 are SNHLY and FYNNEI. The CDR3 consists of 12 residues. Trimming left V 11 bases short and J 3 bases short, with 10 bases between. The CDR3 sequence: CAGKGDTGELFF. CDR3 DNA: TGTGCCGGAAAGGGGGACACCGGGGAGCTGTTTTTT.

This chain joins TRBV7-9 and TRBJ2-3; TRBD2 agrees at 9 bases. With V trimmed by 5 bases and J by 5 bases, 11 bases remained unmatched. This CDR3 is 16 amino acids long. Germline V gene data show CDR1 as SEHNR and CDR2 as FQNEAQ (reference sequence). CDR3 DNA sequence: TGTGCCAGCAGCCCCGGCGCTAGCGGGAAACAAGATACGCAGTATTTT. This codes for CASSPGASGKQDTQYF.

The chain joins TRBV28 to TRBJ2-7; 9 bases agree with TRBD2. This CDR3 has 14 amino acids. From germline, CDR1 is MDHEN and CDR2 SYDVKM. Unmatched junction bases numbered 6, after V lost 6 bases and J lost 3 bases. The CDR3 here is CASSPAGGVYEQYF. The CDR3 bases are TGTGCCAGCAGCCCAGCGGGAGGAGTCTACGAGCAGTACTTC.

The chain links TRBV30 to TRBJ2-7; D is undetermined. The CDR3 contains 11 residues. CDR1 GTSNPN and CDR2 SVGIG come from the germline V gene (reference sequence). Trimming stripped 1 base from V and 7 bases from J, with 8 bases between. Here the CDR3 reads CAWSGGWEQYF. The CDR3 nucleotides read TGTGCCTGGAGTGGTGGGTGGGAGCAGTACTTC. Full variable domain (remainder filled in from reference TRBV30 and TRBJ2-7): SQTIHQWPATLVQPVGSPLSLECTVEGTSNPNLYWYRQAAGRGLQLLFYSVGIGQISSEVPQNLSASRPQDRQFILSSKKLLLSDSGFYLCAWSGGWEQYFGPGTRLTVT.

The rearrangement joins TRBV10-2 to TRBJ2-3; 14 bases map to TRBD2. Germline lookup yields CDR1 WSHSY and CDR2 SAAADI. The CDR3 is made up of 20 amino acids. After removal of 2 bases from V and 0 bases from J, the junction contained 10 bases not matched to a gene. As DNA, the CDR3 is TGCGCCAGCAGTGAGCCGGGACTAGCGGGAGACCCATCTAGCACAGATACGCAGTATTTT. Protein: CASSEPGLAGDPSSTDTQYF.

V and J are TRBV10-3 and TRBJ2-1; D remains unclear. Between the trimmed V and J ends, which lost 0 bases and 0 bases, there was a span of 12 bases. This CDR3 is built from 17 residues. Germline values: CDR1 ENHRY, CDR2 SYGVKD. DNA of the CDR3: TGTGCCATCAGTGAGTCTCTGCGCCGACACTCCTACAATGAGCAGTTCTTC. Translated: CAISESLRRHSYNEQFF.

V usage is TRBV28 and J usage is TRBJ2-7; D is possibly TRBD2 (6 bases). Germline CDR1 MDHEN, CDR2 SYDVKM. V shed 7 bases and J shed 1 base, with 17 bases lying between them. The CDR3 is made up of 15 amino acids. The CDR3: CASKATSAISYEQYF. The CDR3 DNA reads TGTGCCAGCAAAGCGACTAGTGCAATATCCTACGAGCAGTACTTC.

The chain employs TRBV30 and TRBJ2-3; D is possibly TRBD1 or TRBD2 (5 bases each). The CDR3 spans 15 residues. Per germline, CDR1 GTSNPN and CDR2 SVGIG (reference sequence). V was trimmed by 1 base and J by 1 base, leaving 12 bases between them. CDR3 protein: CAWSEVGTGTDTQYF. The DNA for the CDR3 is TGTGCCTGGAGTGAGGTGGGGACGGGCACAGATACGCAGTATTTT.